This T cell receptor beta chain came from a study of CXCR3-negative and CXCR3-positive naive CD8 T cells. Overall study findings and caveats: In CXCR3-positive naive cells, the TRB CDR3s were more hydrophobic than in CXCR3-negative naive cells. Each naive subset displayed comparably high diversity, whereas memory CD8+ cells displayed much lower diversity. With surface CD5 comparable between naive subsets, TCR strength was estimated using properties derived from the TRB CDR3. In naive cells, CXCR3-negative and CXCR3-positive subsets had similar TRBV-TRBJ usage; memory cells differed.

The CDR3 contains 17 residues. Germline V gene sequence: CDR1 MDHEN, CDR2 SYDVKM. The study made its TRB cDNA libraries by 5' RACE, adding UMI labels. Each CDR3 protein gets one entry in TCRdb, which reprocessed the 5' RACE reads and gives no DNA. The table gives roughly 110,000 distinct CDR3 sequences; the top ten clones make up about 0.34% of it. About this clonotype: The antigen is not known.

Triplicate sorts, around 300,000 cells apiece, were made for each CD8+ T cell subset. The specimen was naive CXCR3+ CD8+ T cells from blood. Subset: CD45RO-CCR7+CD27+CD95- naive CD8+ T cells expressing CXCR3 (TNR3+). The rearrangement uses TRBV28 and TRBJ1-6; TCRdb reports TRBD1, a call that lacks DNA to check it against. The receptor was derived from a human donor in good health. Some clones in this sample may be carry-over from other donors' samples. CDR3 residues: CASSPTDRGNYNSPLHF.